A single sample is the source of the 16 T cell receptor beta chains below, sequenced in a study of lymphopenia after photon versus proton radiotherapy. Some clones are missing from TCRdb's copy, which holds only in-frame ones; the method was immunoSEQ multiplex PCR. This table has about 23,000 clones, about nine tenths appearing once. This sample comprised peripheral blood, obtained from a patient treated with proton-based radiotherapy. Receptors were obtained from a woman aged 70 to 79 with pancreatic cancer. Some clones in this sample may be carry-over from other donors' samples.

The genes are TRBV19 and TRBJ2-7; D may be TRBD1 (5 bases). Trimming took 7 bases from V and 2 from J, leaving 15 bases between them. The CDR3 is 14 amino acids. Germline-derived CDR1 and CDR2 are LNHDA and SQIVND (reference sequence). The CDR3 DNA reads as TGTGCCAGTAACTCAGGGCTGAACGCCTACGAGCAGTACTTC. Amino acid sequence: CASNSGLNAYEQYF.

The rearrangement links TRBV6-6 to TRBJ2-2, with no clear D. The CDR3 sequence is 14 residues long. Per the germline V gene, CDR1 is MNHNY and CDR2 is SVGAGI (reference sequence). V was clipped by 0 bases and J by 2 bases, with 4 bases between them. The CDR3 DNA sequence: TGTGCCAGCAGTTACTCGAGAAACACCGGGGAGCTGTTTTTT. It translates to CASSYSRNTGELFF.

This chain links TRBV4-1 with TRBJ1-5; the D is unclear. Trimming took 1 base from V and 1 from J, leaving 8 bases between them. Germline values: CDR1 MGHRA, CDR2 YSYEKL. The CDR3 runs 15 residues. The CDR3 nucleotides read TGCGCCAGCAGCCAAGTGGAGGGAAGCAATCAGCCCCAGCATTTT. Translated: CASSQVEGSNQPQHF.

The chain links TRBV12-5 to TRBJ2-1; TRBD2 matches 11 bases. The junction had 5 bases not matched to a gene; V was cut back by 6 bases and J by 4 bases. CDR1 is LGHNT and CDR2 is FRNRAP in the germline V gene. This CDR3 has 15 residues. This CDR3 reads CASGSGTSGYNEQFF. CDR3 bases: TGTGCTAGTGGATCCGGGACTAGCGGATACAATGAGCAGTTCTTC.

The chain recombines TRBV7-2 with TRBJ1-1; D perhaps matches TRBD1 (6 bases). Trimming took off 4 bases at V and 10 bases at J, with 19 bases between the two ends. CDR3 length: 14 residues. Germline V lookup: CDR1 SGHTA, CDR2 FQGNSA. CDR3 nucleotides: TGTGCCAGCAGCTCTCCACGGGGGGCTCGGCGAGCTTTCTTT. It yields the protein CASSSPRGARRAFF.

This clone has only one observation. The chain couples TRBV18 to TRBJ1-2; 8 bases match TRBD1. Germline V CDR1 and CDR2: KGHSH, LQKENI. Germline trimming cut 5 bases from V and 3 bases from J; bases unmatched to any gene: 5. The CDR3 spans 14 residues. In nucleotides, the CDR3 is TGTGCCAGCTCATCACAGGGGGGCGACTATGGCTACACCTTC. It translates to CASSSQGGDYGYTF.

The chain has TRBV23-1 and TRBJ2-7, with 9 bases lining up with TRBD1. TRBV23-1 is given ORF status, its function remaining uncertain. CDR3 length equals 16 residues. The trim removed 1 base at V and 4 bases at J, leaving 8 bases unmatched. DNA for the CDR3: TGCGCCAGCAGTCAATTCGAACCGGGACAGGGTTACGAGCAGTACTTC. Its translation is CASSQFEPGQGYEQYF.

The V call is TRBV29-1, the J call TRBJ1-1; D may be TRBD1 (5 bases). Germline loops: CDR1 SQVTM, CDR2 ANQGSEA. The CDR3 sequence is 15 residues long. The V end lost 1 base, the J end lost 3 bases, and 15 bases lay between the germline ends. The CDR3 loop reads CSVEVGAGWDTEAFF. Written as DNA, the CDR3 is TGCAGCGTTGAAGTGGGAGCAGGGTGGGACACTGAAGCTTTCTTT.

This chain joins TRBV4-2 and TRBJ2-7, with D uncertain. CDR1 is LGHNA, CDR2 YNFKEQ, per germline. Trimming stripped 4 bases from V and 0 bases from J, with 13 bases between. This CDR3 is 15 amino acids long. Here the CDR3 DNA reads TGTGCCAGCAGCCCTCGTACCCTTAACTCCTACGAGCAGTACTTC. It codes for CASSPRTLNSYEQYF.

This clone appeared once. This chain uses TRBV5-6 with TRBJ1-1, with D possibly being TRBD1 (5 bases). In germline, CDR1 is SGHDT, CDR2 YYEEEE. V lost 3 bases and J lost 6, with 12 bases in between. The CDR3 runs 13 residues. In DNA, the CDR3 is TGTGCCAGCAGCTGGCAACAAGGGGCTGAAGCTTTCTTT. Translated, it gives CASSWQQGAEAFF.

This clone was counted once. This sequence joins TRBV7-2 and TRBJ2-1; D is unclear. CDR3 length: 12 amino acids. The germline V gene encodes CDR1 SGHTA and CDR2 FQGNSA. The ends were cut back, 10 bases at V and 7 bases at J, with 14 bases in the middle. The CDR3 is CATRRVWNEQFF. In nucleotides, the CDR3 is TGTGCCACTCGGAGAGTATGGAATGAGCAGTTCTTC.

The gene calls are TRBV19 and TRBJ1-1, with 7 bases matching TRBD1. From germline, CDR1 is LNHDA and CDR2 SQIVND (reference sequence). V lost 3 bases and J lost 5; bases outside the gene matches: 6. The CDR3 covers 14 residues. In DNA form, the CDR3 reads TGTGCCAGTAGTATCGACAGGGCAGCAACTGAAGCTTTCTTT. It translates to CASSIDRAATEAFF.

Details on this clone: One junction end disagrees with the germline gene, perhaps due to a read error. The rearrangement uses TRBV4-2 and TRBJ1-2; D gene uncertain. Germline assignment: CDR1 LGHNA and CDR2 YNFKEQ. This CDR3 region has 17 residues. The chain's CDR3 is CASSLSSGDGKTYSYTF. The CDR3, as DNA: TGTGCCAGCAGCTTAAGCAGCGGAGACGGAAAGACCTATAGCTACACCTTC.

This clone was found once. The chain combines TRBV6-6 with TRBJ1-2; 7 bases fit TRBD1. Unmatched junction bases numbered 2, after V lost 5 bases and J lost 2 bases. The CDR3 runs 13 residues. Germline-derived CDR1 and CDR2 are MNHNY and SVGAGI (reference sequence). CDR3 amino acids: CASSQTGNYGYTF. The CDR3 DNA reads TGTGCCAGCAGTCAGACAGGGAACTATGGCTACACCTTC.

This chain connects TRBV29-1 to TRBJ1-2; TRBD1 matches at 9 bases. Losses at the gene ends were 6 bases for V and 4 bases for J; bases not matched to a gene: 6. Germline values: CDR1 SQVTM, CDR2 ANQGSEA. The CDR3 sequence is 13 residues long. As DNA, the CDR3 is TGCAGCGTATCGGACAGGGGAGGCTATGGCTACACCTTC. This translates into CSVSDRGGYGYTF.

The chain recombines TRBV7-2 with TRBJ2-4; D may be TRBD2 (6 bases). With 0 bases removed from V and 7 bases from J, the gap between germline ends came to 13 bases. Germline-derived CDR1 and CDR2 are SGHTA and FQGNSA. This CDR3 is built from 15 residues. The CDR3 region has the DNA TGTGCCAGCAGCTTAGCGGGGGGTAGTGGCAACATTCAGTACTTC. Its translation is CASSLAGGSGNIQYF.